This T cell receptor (beta chain) was observed in a study of identical twins' blood T cells. Study findings and constraints: Each donor's most abundant TCRbeta clonotypes shared more CDR3 sequences with her twin than unrelated donors.

Note on this clonotype: Its cognate antigen is unknown.

V gave up 8 bases and J gave up 3 bases, with 16 bases separating them. The CDR3 is 14 amino acids. The germline V gene encodes CDR1 LNHDA and CDR2 SQIVND (reference sequence). Each TCR cDNA library carried sample-specific barcodes on both ends. Via MiXCR, TCRdb re-called the 5' RACE reads, giving one row per CDR3 protein. The data show fewer than 450,000 distinct CDR3 sequences, roughly 27% seen once. The chain uses TRBV19 and TRBJ1-1, with D perhaps TRBD1 (5 bases). The source material was PBMCs. This clonotype originated in a woman aged 18-55 years in good health. The CDR3 nucleotides are TGTGCCAGTTCCCAGACAGTGTCGGACACTGAAGCTTTCTTT. Translation gives CASSQTVSDTEAFF.